The rows below give T cell receptor beta chains drawn from one sample of a study of monozygotic twins with inflammatory bowel disease. Each CDR3 protein gets one entry in TCRdb, which reprocessed the 5' RACE reads and gives no DNA. Listed are 200,000 to 250,000 distinct CDR3 sequences; approximately 7.7% falls within the top ten. The specimen was blood. The source of these receptors is a human donor with ulcerative colitis or Crohn's disease, or a healthy co-twin of an affected twin (not recorded which). Both conserved end residues are part of each CDR3. Each record gives: J gene, V gene, CDR3 protein.

TRBJ1-2	TRBV7-2	CASSLVVGKGPNYGYTF
TRBJ1-1	TRBV9	CASSPRGGENTEAFF
TRBJ2-7	TRBV4-3	CASSPTAGRNAYEQYF
TRBJ2-7	TRBV12-3/TRBV12-4	CASKGLNSYEQYF
TRBJ2-7	TRBV3-1	CASSQWDIPGGEQYF
TRBJ2-3	TRBV7-3	CASSLDGHRTDTQYF
TRBJ1-4	TRBV7-9	CASGPGHLREKLFF
TRBJ2-4	TRBV29-1	CSGGGQGDIQYF
TRBJ1-1	TRBV5-1	CASSLSLKNTEAFF
TRBJ1-5	TRBV7-2	CASSFTYRDNQPQHF
TRBJ2-2	TRBV6-1	CASTINTGELFF
TRBJ2-7	TRBV25-1	CASSERGSAHEQYF
TRBJ2-1	TRBV18	CASSRDHQGDEQFF
TRBJ2-7	TRBV7-8	CASSWGTSGGSYEQYF
TRBJ1-4	TRBV4-2	CASSQDRSGDGFGWEKLFF
TRBJ2-7	TRBV4-2	CASSPLGASNTYEQYF
TRBJ1-3	TRBV30	CAWSVGAAGRNTIYF
TRBJ2-1	TRBV30	CAWSVPTSTHEQFF
TRBJ2-1	TRBV27	CASSLAGGFNEQFF
TRBJ2-7	TRBV6-5	CASSYTRGLAGVAYEQYF
TRBJ1-6	TRBV6-5	CASSYSQGVNNSPLHF
TRBJ2-3	TRBV5-6	CASSLDFASGVATDTQYF
TRBJ1-1	TRBV12-5	CASGPPTGWTEAFF
TRBJ1-2	TRBV4-3	CASSPGRDLYGYTF